The 29 T cell receptor beta chains listed next were all sequenced from one sample in a study of shared clonotypes between healthy human individuals. Sequenced by immunoSEQ multiplex PCR; TCRdb stores in-frame clones only, minus some. The sample carries under 1,100,000 clones, about 77% recorded once. The sequencing sample was made of memory CD4+ T cells sorted from blood. Described subset: CD45RA-negative fraction. The source is a man aged 18 to 30 in good health.

The chain carries TRBV19 and TRBJ2-2, with TRBD1 as a possible D gene (5 bases). Trimming removed 3 bases at V and 3 bases at J, with 11 bases between. CDR3 length: 15 residues. Germline lookup yields CDR1 LNHDA and CDR2 SQIVND (reference sequence). The CDR3 DNA is TGTGCCAGTAGTATTGGTCTAGGGGACACCGGGGAGCTGTTTTTT. This gives the protein CASSIGLGDTGELFF.

This clone was seen more than once but under ten times. This chain uses TRBV7-9 with TRBJ1-2; D gene ambiguous. V lost 5 bases and J lost 4, with 11 bases in between. The germline gives CDR1 SEHNR, CDR2 FQNEAQ (reference sequence). The CDR3 loop spans 13 amino acids. The CDR3 sequence is CASSGPNLYGYTF. The CDR3 DNA reads as TGTGCCAGCAGCGGACCTAACCTCTATGGCTACACCTTC.

Points on this clone: Other DNA sequences within the sample encode an identical CDR3. The genes are TRBV10-3 and TRBJ2-7, with a tentative D call TRBD2 (6 bases). Between the trimmed V and J ends, which lost 0 bases and 1 base, there was a span of 7 bases. The length of the CDR3 is 14 residues. CDR1 is ENHRY and CDR2 is SYGVKD in the germline V gene. This CDR3 reads CAISESGGSYEQYF. CDR3 coding DNA: TGTGCCATCAGTGAGTCGGGGGGATCCTACGAGCAGTACTTC.

V and J are TRBV19 and TRBJ1-3; D gene uncertain. Germline lookup yields CDR1 LNHDA and CDR2 SQIVND (reference sequence). Trimming stripped 7 bases from V and 0 bases from J, with 13 bases between. The CDR3 contains 15 residues. The DNA of the CDR3 is TGTGCCAGTAACAGCCCAGGCGTCTCTGGAAACACCATATATTTT. It specifies CASNSPGVSGNTIYF.

This rearrangement joins TRBV7-8 to TRBJ1-5; the D gene is possibly TRBD1 (6 bases). CDR3 length equals 17 residues. Germline CDR1 reads SGHVS; CDR2 reads FQNEAQ. The ends were cut back, 5 bases at V and 0 bases at J, with 17 bases in the middle. The CDR3 region has the DNA TGTGCCAGCAGCCTTAGGCCCGGGACAAATAGCAATCAGCCCCAGCATTTT. Translated: CASSLRPGTNSNQPQHF.

About this clone: Other DNA sequences from this sample encode an identical CDR3 as well. The rearrangement joins TRBV5-1 to TRBJ2-3; TRBD1 or TRBD2 may be the D gene (7 bases each). Trimming left V 4 bases short and J 0 bases short, with 12 bases between. The CDR3 has 15 residues. Germline V lookup: CDR1 SGHRS, CDR2 YFSETQ. CDR3 bases: TGCGCCAGCAGCAGGGGGGGACAGAGCACAGATACGCAGTATTTT. Amino acid sequence: CASSRGGQSTDTQYF.

The CDR3 loop reads CASSYSQGFYGYTF. Written as DNA, the CDR3 is TGTGCCAGCAGTTACTCGCAGGGTTTTTATGGCTACACCTTC. V and J are TRBV6-5 and TRBJ1-2, with D tentatively TRBD1 (5 bases). This CDR3 region has 14 residues. Germline assignment: CDR1 MNHEY and CDR2 SVGAGI. The germline V and J ends were trimmed by 0 bases and 5 bases, with 10 bases remaining between them.

This chain links TRBV2 with TRBJ1-1; the D gene is possibly TRBD1 (5 bases). The CDR3 sequence is 13 residues long. Germline V CDR1 and CDR2: SNHLY, FYNNEI. Trimming removed 6 bases at V and 0 bases at J, with 8 bases between. The chain's CDR3 is CASRQEMNTEAFF. The CDR3, as DNA: TGTGCCAGCAGACAGGAAATGAACACTGAAGCTTTCTTT. Looking up the rest from reference TRBV2 and TRBJ1-1 gives the full variable domain: EPEVTQTPSHQVTQMGQEVILRCVPISNHLYFYWYRQILGQKVEFLVSFYNNEISEKSEIFDDQFSVERPDGSNFTLKIRSTKLEDSAMYFCASRQEMNTEAFFGQGTRLTVV.

The gene calls are TRBV11-2 and TRBJ1-4; 7 bases map to TRBD1. V was pared by 1 base and J by 5 bases, with 7 bases of the junction left unmatched. The CDR3 totals 16 residues. Germline lookup yields CDR1 SGHAT and CDR2 FQNNGV. The CDR3 loop reads CASSLAGGTDNEKLFF. In nucleotides, the CDR3 is TGTGCCAGCAGCTTAGCGGGAGGGACAGACAATGAAAAACTGTTTTTT.

This clone was seen a single time. V gene TRBV7-2 combines with J gene TRBJ2-5; D might be TRBD1 or TRBD2, each matching 5 bases. There are 14 residues in the CDR3. Looked up from germline, CDR1 is SGHTA and CDR2 is FQGNSA. Trimming left V 4 bases short and J 4 bases short, with 13 bases between. The CDR3 bases are TGTGCCAGCAGCTCGCCGGGGCCCATAGAGACCCAGTACTTC. This translates into CASSSPGPIETQYF.

The chain links TRBV6-1 to TRBJ1-5; D remains unclear. The V end lost 1 base, the J end lost 0 bases, and 10 bases lay between the germline ends. CDR1 and CDR2 from the germline V gene are MNHNS and SASEGT. The CDR3 length is 16 residues. The CDR3 spells CASSEGAGPSNQPQHF. The CDR3 DNA follows: TGTGCCAGCAGTGAAGGGGCAGGCCCTAGCAATCAGCCCCAGCATTTT.

V usage is TRBV2 and J usage is TRBJ2-5; D is undetermined. The CDR3 loop spans 15 amino acids. The V and J ends lost 3 bases and 5 bases respectively, with 16 bases between them. From germline, CDR1 is SNHLY and CDR2 FYNNEI. The CDR3 loop reads CASSEGLSRPETQYF. The DNA for the CDR3 is TGTGCCAGCAGTGAGGGCCTTTCACGCCCCGAGACCCAGTACTTC. Filled out from reference TRBV2 and TRBJ2-5, the complete variable domain reads EPEVTQTPSHQVTQMGQEVILRCVPISNHLYFYWYRQILGQKVEFLVSFYNNEISEKSEIFDDQFSVERPDGSNFTLKIRSTKLEDSAMYFCASSEGLSRPETQYFGPGTRLLVL.

The rearrangement joins TRBV7-2 to TRBJ1-4; 7 bases line up with TRBD1. V trimming: 1 base; J trimming: 8 bases; junction bases outside the gene matches: 4. The CDR3 extends over 14 amino acids. Germline values: CDR1 SGHTA, CDR2 FQGNSA. The CDR3 sequence: CASSLEGAREKLFF. Written as DNA, the CDR3 is TGTGCCAGCAGCTTAGAGGGGGCGCGGGAAAAACTGTTTTTT.

V usage is TRBV5-1 and J usage is TRBJ2-5; TRBD1 agrees at 8 bases. The trim removed 3 bases at V and 5 bases at J, leaving 3 bases unmatched. This CDR3 region has 13 residues. CDR1 SGHRS and CDR2 YFSETQ come from the germline V gene. DNA of the CDR3: TGCGCCAGCAGCTGGGACAGGATGGAGACCCAGTACTTC. This codes for CASSWDRMETQYF.

This clone was seen a single time. This may be a read error, as it is one base from a much larger clone. The chain combines TRBV13 with TRBJ1-6, with D uncertain. Germline CDR1 and CDR2: PRHDT and FYEKMQ (reference sequence). Trimming cost V 3 bases and J 9 bases, with 6 bases left between them. The CDR3 loop spans 12 amino acids. CDR3 in amino acids: CASSFSGSPLHF. For the CDR3, the DNA is TGTGCCAGCAGCTTTTCCGGTTCACCCCTCCACTTT.

J is TRBJ2-7 and V is TRBV29-1; 10 bases map to TRBD2. Trimming at V came to 4 bases and at J to 4 bases, leaving 19 bases not matched to a gene. The germline CDR1 and CDR2 sequences are SQVTM and ANQGSEA. This CDR3 spans 18 amino acids. The CDR3 DNA is TGCAGCGTTGTCGGCGTAGGGACGCCAAGGACTAGCGGATACGAGCAGTACTTC. This encodes CSVVGVGTPRTSGYEQYF.

This rearrangement joins TRBV28 to TRBJ2-3; 10 bases are a match to TRBD2. The V gene's germline CDR1 is MDHEN and CDR2 SYDVKM. This CDR3 contains 14 residues. With V trimmed by 8 bases and J by 2 bases, 4 bases remained unmatched. Written as DNA, the CDR3 is TGTGCCAGCCTACTAGCGGGGTACACAGATACGCAGTATTTT. Residues: CASLLAGYTDTQYF.

The genes are TRBV7-6 and TRBJ2-1; D is possibly TRBD2 (6 bases). V was clipped by 1 base and J by 7 bases, with 20 bases between them. The germline V gene has CDR1 SGHVS and CDR2 FNYEAQ. The CDR3 consists of 17 residues. CDR3 sequence reads: CASSLEDIRESWNEQFF. In DNA, the CDR3 is TGTGCCAGCAGCTTAGAGGATATACGGGAGTCTTGGAATGAGCAGTTCTTC.

This chain connects TRBV10-3 to TRBJ2-2; D could derive from TRBD1 or TRBD2 (5 bases each). V lost 6 bases to trimming and J lost 2 bases, with 10 bases between them. Germline V gene data show CDR1 as ENHRY and CDR2 as SYGVKD. This CDR3 spans 14 amino acids. The chain's CDR3 is CAIRRGDNTGELFF. CDR3 bases: TGTGCCATCAGAAGAGGGGACAACACCGGGGAGCTGTTTTTT.

The sample holds one count of this clone. This could be a read error, since a much larger clone is one nucleotide away. Other DNA sequences of this sample code for an identical CDR3. This chain links TRBV27 with TRBJ2-6; D remains ambiguous. V lost 4 bases, J lost 1 base, and 11 bases lay in between. The CDR3 is 16 amino acids. Germline V gene sequence: CDR1 MNHEY, CDR2 SMNVEV (reference sequence). CDR3: CASSSALLSGANVLTF. CDR3 bases: TGTGCCAGCAGTTCCGCCCTGCTTTCTGGGGCCAACGTCCTGACTTTC.

This chain connects TRBV5-4 to TRBJ2-4, with 9 nucleotides matching TRBD2. Germline loops: CDR1 SGHNT, CDR2 YYREEE (reference sequence). This CDR3 region has 16 residues. V dropped 1 base and J dropped 6; count of bases not matched to a gene: 8. CDR3 coding DNA: TGTGCCAGCAGCTTGAATAGCGGGGGAGATGGAAACATTCAGTACTTC. Protein: CASSLNSGGDGNIQYF.

V and J are TRBV7-9 and TRBJ2-1, with D uncertain. The V end was cut by 2 bases, the J end by 7 bases, with 12 bases between. The CDR3 has 14 residues. Germline V gene data show CDR1 as SEHNR and CDR2 as FQNEAQ (reference sequence). CDR3: CASSLTGSRNEQFF. The CDR3 nucleotides are TGTGCCAGCAGCTTAACCGGATCTCGGAATGAGCAGTTCTTC. The full variable domain, rest sourced from reference TRBV7-9 and TRBJ2-1, is DTGVSQNPRHKITKRGQNVTFRCDPISEHNRLYWYRQTLGQGPEFLTYFQNEAQLEKSRLLSDRFSAERPKGSFSTLEIQRTEQGDSAMYLCASSLTGSRNEQFFGPGTRLTVL.

The V and J genes are TRBV18 and TRBJ1-2, with D maybe TRBD1 (5 bases). The CDR3 consists of 15 residues. CDR1 is KGHSH and CDR2 is LQKENI in the germline V gene. Trimming took 3 bases from V and 5 from J, leaving 16 bases between them. The CDR3 sequence is CASSPTGESVYGYTF. Written as DNA, the CDR3 is TGTGCCAGCTCACCGACGGGGGAGTCAGTGTATGGCTACACCTTC.

This clone was recorded once. J is TRBJ2-1 and V is TRBV10-3, with D perhaps TRBD1 (7 bases). CDR3 length: 14 residues. The V end was cut by 10 bases, the J end by 5 bases, with 18 bases between. Per germline, CDR1 ENHRY and CDR2 SYGVKD. CDR3 sequence: CATGGSQTNNEQFF. The CDR3 region has the DNA TGTGCCACAGGGGGGTCCCAAACTAACAATGAGCAGTTCTTC.

This clone appeared a few times. The genes are TRBV9 and TRBJ2-5, with TRBD2 as a possible D gene (6 bases). Germline CDR1 and CDR2: SGDLS and YYNGEE. This CDR3 has 18 amino acids. Trimming stripped 3 bases from V and 3 bases from J, with 24 bases between. Written as DNA, the CDR3 is TGTGCCAGCAGCGCCCAGTCCCAGGGAACGCCTAGCGAAGAGACCCAGTACTTC. Protein: CASSAQSQGTPSEETQYF.

V gene TRBV29-1 combines with J gene TRBJ2-5; D possibly corresponds to TRBD1 (5 bases). Germline CDR1 SQVTM, CDR2 ANQGSEA. The V and J ends lost 4 bases and 6 bases respectively, with 9 bases between them. This CDR3 is built from 11 residues. CDR3 amino acids: CSVGLGQTQYF. The CDR3 nucleotides are TGCAGCGTTGGCCTGGGGCAGACCCAGTACTTC.

This clone was seen once. A read error may account for a junction end that differs from germline. CDR3: CASSEALRGDYGYTF. The CDR3, as DNA: TGTGCCAGCAGTGAAGCGCTTAGGGGGGACTACGGCTACACCTTC. The rearrangement uses TRBV2 and TRBJ1-2; tentatively, D is TRBD1 (6 bases). Germline-derived CDR1 and CDR2 are SNHLY and FYNNEI. CDR3 length: 15 residues.

In this sample, this clone turned up a few times. This chain joins TRBV19 and TRBJ2-2; weak D call: TRBD1 (6 bases). This CDR3 region has 14 residues. V gave up 5 bases and J gave up 8 bases, with 15 bases separating them. Germline V lookup: CDR1 LNHDA, CDR2 SQIVND (reference sequence). CDR3 in DNA: TGTGCCAGTAGTCCCGGACAGCTGATGGGGGAGCTGTTTTTT. It translates to CASSPGQLMGELFF.

The genes are TRBV7-3 and TRBJ2-7, with a weak D call TRBD1 (6 bases). Germline CDR1 reads SGHTA; CDR2 reads FQGTGA. The CDR3 runs to 13 residues. The V end was cut by 5 bases, the J end by 1 base, with 9 bases between. DNA for the CDR3: TGTGCCAGCAGCGCCAGGGGTTCCTACGAGCAGTACTTC. As protein: CASSARGSYEQYF.